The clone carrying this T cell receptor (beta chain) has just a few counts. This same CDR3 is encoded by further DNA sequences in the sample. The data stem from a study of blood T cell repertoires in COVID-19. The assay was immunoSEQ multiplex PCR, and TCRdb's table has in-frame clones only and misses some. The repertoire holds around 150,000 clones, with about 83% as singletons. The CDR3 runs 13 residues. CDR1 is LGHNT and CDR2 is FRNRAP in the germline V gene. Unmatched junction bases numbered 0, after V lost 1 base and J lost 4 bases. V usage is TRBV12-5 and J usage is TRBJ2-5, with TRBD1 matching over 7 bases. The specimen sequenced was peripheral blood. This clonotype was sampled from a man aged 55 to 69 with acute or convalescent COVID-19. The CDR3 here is CASGLGQGETQYF. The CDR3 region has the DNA TGTGCTAGTGGTTTGGGACAGGGAGAGACCCAGTACTTC. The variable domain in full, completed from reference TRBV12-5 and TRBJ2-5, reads DARVTQTPRHKVTEMGQEVTMRCQPILGHNTVFWYRQTMMQGLELLAYFRNRAPLDDSGMPKDRFSAEMPDATLATLKIQPSEPRDSAVYFCASGLGQGETQYFGPGTRLLVL.